This T cell receptor (beta chain) was documented in a study of CD8+ T cells in alopecia areata. The overall study: It was oral tofacitinib, at 5 to 10 mg twice daily, that treated patients received. Study-wide points: It was lesional scalp, especially alopecia totalis/universalis, that showed higher clonality than normal scalp.

Germline CDR1 reads SGDLS; CDR2 reads YYNGEE. V lost 2 bases and J lost 7, with 13 bases in between. This CDR3 has 14 residues. Researchers took lesional scalp punch biopsies and peripheral blood from people who were alopecia areata patients. RNA was extracted and reverse transcribed into cDNA as the sequencing template. Clones were read by immunoSEQ multiplex PCR, and TCRdb kept only the in-frame ones, dropping some. The sample shows about 140,000 clones, around 49% of them seen only once. The sample holds a few counts of this clone. Antigen: not known. The V and J genes are TRBV9 and TRBJ1-5; TRBD1 is a possible D gene (5 bases). This TCR was sampled from a human donor with alopecia areata. The sequencing used CD4+ T cells sorted from blood, collected at week 0. In DNA form, the CDR3 reads TGTGCCAGCAGCGTGGTGGGGGAAGGACAGCCCCAGCATTTT. This codes for CASSVVGEGQPQHF.